This T cell receptor beta chain was obtained from a study of blood T cell repertoires in COVID-19. The wider study: PBMCs, B-cell-depleted T cells, or T cells were the source of the cDNA or gDNA that made up the material.

Original methodology: Estimated nucleated cell counts came from reference gene primer amplification. TCRdb's copy holds only in-frame clones and misses some; the assay was immunoSEQ multiplex PCR. V and J calls and clone size follow that table, whereas D and trimming were derived from the DNA. The sample yields about 220,000 clones, roughly 85% seen once. During active infection, Seattle patients enrolled and were then monitored through disease. The germline gives CDR1 MNHNY, CDR2 SVGAGI (reference sequence). With 2 bases clipped from V and 5 bases from J, the junction kept 2 bases outside the gene matches. The CDR3 runs 15 residues.

This sequence originates from a woman aged 65 to 85 with COVID-19, enrolled during active disease. The rearrangement uses TRBV6-6 and TRBJ1-5, with TRBD1 matching over 11 bases. Source material: peripheral blood. Here the CDR3 DNA reads TGTGCCAGCAGTTACGGGACAGGGGGTGATCAGCCCCAGCATTTT. Translated, it gives CASSYGTGGDQPQHF.